This T cell receptor beta chain originates from a study of T cell responses to AZD1222 COVID-19 vaccine. The V end was cut by 0 bases, the J end by 10 bases, with 5 bases between. Looked up from germline, CDR1 is SGHDT and CDR2 is YYEEEE. The CDR3 sequence is 11 residues long. The data were produced by immunoSEQ multiplex PCR, yet TCRdb's version contains in-frame clones alone and is incomplete. The sample has over 130,000 clones; about 90% are singletons. This receptor was taken from an adult who received the MenACWY meningococcal vaccine as a control. This chain connects TRBV5-6 to TRBJ2-1; D unresolved. The sample was peripheral blood, taken 28 days after the second dose of the MenACWY control vaccine. The CDR3 loop reads CASSLVQEQFF. The CDR3 DNA sequence: TGTGCCAGCAGCTTGGTGCAGGAGCAGTTCTTC. Based on the CDR3 plus reference TRBV5-6 and TRBJ2-1, the full variable domain is DAGVTQSPTHLIKTRGQQVTLRCSPKSGHDTVSWYQQALGQGPQFIFQYYEEEERQRGNFPDRFSGHQFPNYSSELNVNALLLGDSALYLCASSLVQEQFFGPGTRLTVL.